The 12 T cell receptor beta chains listed next were all sequenced from one sample in a study of long-term antiretroviral therapy in people with HIV. The libraries were made with immunoSEQ v3.0 at survey level. Here immunoSEQ multiplex PCR was the method, and the copy in TCRdb shows in-frame clones only, minus some. The profile shows 25,000 to 30,000 clones, around 90% of them singletons. The sequences come from unsorted PBMCs, collected 1.8 years after starting antiretroviral therapy. The receptors come from a woman between 18 and 30 years old with HIV.

The chain joins TRBV4-3 to TRBJ2-1; D might be TRBD1 or TRBD2, each matching 5 bases. The germline V and J ends were trimmed by 3 bases and 10 bases, with 13 bases remaining between them. Per the germline V gene, CDR1 is LGHNA and CDR2 is YSLEER. This CDR3 is built from 13 residues. The CDR3 nucleotides read TGCGCCAGCAGCCACCCCTCTCGGGACGAGCAGTTCTTC. Residues: CASSHPSRDEQFF.

This chain joins TRBV5-1 and TRBJ2-7, with D perhaps TRBD1 (5 bases). The CDR3 length is 18 residues. Per the germline V gene, CDR1 is SGHRS and CDR2 is YFSETQ. Trimming removed 4 bases from V and 3 bases from J, with 26 bases in between. CDR3 sequence (DNA): TGCGCCAGCAGCCTCGCCGCTGCCCTGACAGAAATACACTACGAGCAGTACTTC. It yields the protein CASSLAAALTEIHYEQYF.

The genes are TRBV6-5 and TRBJ2-3; no firm D call. This CDR3 has 15 amino acids. The germline V and J ends were trimmed by 6 bases and 0 bases, with 13 bases remaining between them. The germline gives CDR1 MNHEY, CDR2 SVGAGI. CDR3 sequence reads: CASSSTPASTDTQYF. The DNA of the CDR3 is TGTGCCAGCAGCTCGACCCCTGCTAGCACAGATACGCAGTATTTT.

This clone was seen a single time. This sequence joins TRBV28 and TRBJ2-5, with TRBD1 matching 7 bases. CDR1 and CDR2 from the germline V gene are MDHEN and SYDVKM. V lost 4 bases to trimming and J lost 0 bases; unmatched junction nucleotides: 8. The length of the CDR3 is 16 residues. CDR3 sequence (DNA): TGTGCCAGCAGTTCCCCGGGCAGGGGGTACCAAGAGACCCAGTACTTC. Protein: CASSSPGRGYQETQYF.

The chain recombines TRBV5-1 with TRBJ2-1; TRBD2 is a possible D gene (5 bases). V lost 5 bases, J lost 0 bases, and 12 bases lay in between. CDR1 is SGHRS, CDR2 YFSETQ, per germline. This CDR3 has 15 amino acids. The CDR3 DNA sequence: TGCGCCAGCAGGACTCAGCGGAGCTCCTACAATGAGCAGTTCTTC. It yields the protein CASRTQRSSYNEQFF.

The CDR3 spells CASRPIGQETQYF. The CDR3 nucleotides are TGTGCCAGCAGGCCCATCGGCCAAGAGACCCAGTACTTC. The V and J genes are TRBV5-4 and TRBJ2-5, with no clear D. V was pared by 5 bases and J by 1 base, with 9 bases between. Germline CDR1 is SGHNT and CDR2 is YYREEE (reference sequence). CDR3 size: 13 residues.

The chain carries TRBV7-2 and TRBJ1-4, with D possibly TRBD1 on 5 matching bases. This CDR3 contains 14 residues. The germline V gene encodes CDR1 SGHTA and CDR2 FQGNSA. V lost 5 bases to trimming and J lost 4 bases, with 11 bases between them. Here the CDR3 reads CASSPGGFNEKLFF. Written as DNA, the CDR3 is TGTGCCAGCAGCCCCGGGGGGTTTAATGAAAAACTGTTTTTT.

The chain joins TRBV28 to TRBJ1-1; possibly TRBD1 for D (5 bases). The CDR3 sequence is 14 residues long. Germline V gene data show CDR1 as MDHEN and CDR2 as SYDVKM. V was trimmed by 6 bases and J by 3 bases, leaving 14 bases between them. CDR3 loop: CASSRQFRDTEAFF. The CDR3 DNA reads as TGTGCCAGCAGCCGACAGTTCAGGGACACTGAAGCTTTCTTT.

The chain links TRBV7-3 to TRBJ2-1; the D gene is possibly TRBD1 (5 bases). Per germline, CDR1 SGHTA and CDR2 FQGTGA. Trimming left V 5 bases short and J 9 bases short, with 23 bases between. CDR3 length: 16 residues. The CDR3 sequence is CASSPGPWGFDSEQFF. The CDR3 DNA is TGTGCCAGCAGCCCTGGTCCGTGGGGCTTCGATAGTGAGCAGTTCTTC.

The rearrangement links TRBV10-3 to TRBJ2-1, with TRBD1 matching over 8 bases. Losses at the gene ends were 6 bases for V and 6 bases for J; bases not matched to a gene: 4. This CDR3 contains 13 residues. Germline-derived CDR1 and CDR2 are ENHRY and SYGVKD. The CDR3 bases are TGTGCCATCAGGCCCGACAGGGGCAATGAGCAGTTCTTC. As protein: CAIRPDRGNEQFF.

The rearrangement links TRBV9 to TRBJ1-4; possibly TRBD1 for D (5 bases). CDR1 SGDLS and CDR2 YYNGEE come from the germline V gene. V lost 0 bases and J lost 7, with 7 bases in between. CDR3 length: 13 amino acids. CDR3 region: CASSVEGTEKLFF. The CDR3 DNA reads as TGTGCCAGCAGCGTAGAAGGGACTGAAAAACTGTTTTTT. Drawing the rest from reference TRBV9 and TRBJ1-4, the complete variable domain is DSGVTQTPKHLITATGQRVTLRCSPRSGDLSVYWYQQSLDQGLQFLIQYYNGEERAKGNILERFSAQQFPDLHSELNLSSLELGDSALYFCASSVEGTEKLFFGSGTQLSVL.

The V gene is TRBV2, the J gene TRBJ2-7; 13 bases map to TRBD2. This CDR3 region has 17 residues. J gave up 7 bases and V 8 bases, and 17 bases lay outside the gene matches. Germline CDR1 and CDR2: SNHLY and FYNNEI. CDR3 bases: TGTGCCAGCTCTTCTCCCCCGCGACTAGCGGGAGGCCGAGAGCAGTACTTC. This gives the protein CASSSPPRLAGGREQYF.